One sample yielded the 20 T cell receptor beta chains listed below, sequenced in a study of cytomegalovirus exposure and HLA in healthy donors. PCR used 60 Vbeta primers and 13 Jbeta primers. This table comes from immunoSEQ multiplex PCR, and its TCRdb copy is limited to in-frame clones, with some not included. This sample has 100,000 to 150,000 clones; 77% occur once, and the top ten carry roughly 4.2%. Sample: PBMCs. The receptors shown here come from a male donor in good health and CMV-seropositive.

This chain joins TRBV29-1 and TRBJ2-3; D is undetermined. The CDR3 is 13 amino acids. V gave up 2 bases and J gave up 2 bases, with 8 bases separating them. Germline V gene lookup returns CDR1 SQVTM and CDR2 ANQGSEA. CDR3 sequence reads: CSVEWPNTDTQYF. The CDR3 nucleotides read TGCAGCGTTGAATGGCCGAACACAGATACGCAGTATTTT.

The chain couples TRBV7-2 to TRBJ2-7; no firm D call. The CDR3 spans 15 residues. Trimming removed 1 base from V and 0 bases from J, with 10 bases in between. In germline, CDR1 is SGHTA, CDR2 FQGNSA. CDR3 amino acids: CASSLVLARSYEQYF. The CDR3 region has the DNA TGTGCCAGCAGCTTAGTTTTGGCTCGCTCCTACGAGCAGTACTTC.

The chain uses TRBV28 and TRBJ2-1; possible D gene TRBD1, 5 bases. This CDR3 is built from 14 residues. CDR1 and CDR2 (germline): MDHEN, SYDVKM. The ends were cut back, 5 bases at V and 2 bases at J, with 10 bases in the middle. The CDR3 protein is CASSPGITYNEQFF. CDR3 sequence (DNA): TGTGCCAGCAGTCCAGGGATCACCTACAATGAGCAGTTCTTC.

The chain combines TRBV28 with TRBJ2-1, with 10 bases lining up with TRBD2. This CDR3 region has 14 residues. V lost 8 bases and J lost 5; bases outside the gene matches: 6. Looked up from germline, CDR1 is MDHEN and CDR2 is SYDVKM. The CDR3 is CASLGTSGNNEQFF. The CDR3 region has the DNA TGTGCCAGCTTAGGAACTAGCGGGAACAATGAGCAGTTCTTC.

The chain employs TRBV18 and TRBJ2-1; 10 nucleotides match TRBD2. CDR1 is KGHSH and CDR2 is LQKENI in the germline V gene. V lost 1 base and J lost 8; bases outside the gene matches: 8. The CDR3 loop spans 16 amino acids. The CDR3 sequence: CASSPLPSGRDYEQFF. The CDR3 nucleotides are TGTGCCAGCTCACCACTCCCCAGCGGGAGGGACTATGAGCAGTTCTTC.

The rearrangement uses TRBV28 and TRBJ2-2; TRBD2 aligns across 10 bases. CDR1 and CDR2 from the germline V gene are MDHEN and SYDVKM. This CDR3 is built from 16 residues. J was trimmed by 2 bases and V by 4 bases; bases with no gene match: 4. The CDR3 nucleotides are TGTGCCAGCAGTTCTAGCGGGGGCCTCAACACCGGGGAGCTGTTTTTT. Translating it yields CASSSSGGLNTGELFF.

The chain combines TRBV2 with TRBJ1-1, with D possibly matching TRBD1 (6 bases). Trimming cost V 5 bases and J 5 bases, with 12 bases left between them. CDR1 and CDR2 from the germline V gene are SNHLY and FYNNEI. The CDR3 has 13 residues. CDR3 loop: CASSWEQGTEAFF. For the CDR3, the DNA is TGTGCCAGCAGTTGGGAACAGGGAACTGAAGCTTTCTTT. Drawing the rest from reference TRBV2 and TRBJ1-1, the complete variable domain is EPEVTQTPSHQVTQMGQEVILRCVPISNHLYFYWYRQILGQKVEFLVSFYNNEISEKSEIFDDQFSVERPDGSNFTLKIRSTKLEDSAMYFCASSWEQGTEAFFGQGTRLTVV.

This clone was seen a few times. The rearrangement uses TRBV30 and TRBJ1-2, with a tentative D call TRBD1 (6 bases). Germline V gene data show CDR1 as GTSNPN and CDR2 as SVGIG (reference sequence). The V end was cut by 3 bases, the J end by 2 bases, with 16 bases between. CDR3 length: 15 residues. The CDR3, as DNA: TGTGCCTGGAGGGATAGGGGGGGCTACAACTATGGCTACACCTTC. This encodes CAWRDRGGYNYGYTF.

This chain joins TRBV7-9 and TRBJ2-5; 10 bases map to TRBD1. The germline V gene encodes CDR1 SEHNR and CDR2 FQNEAQ (reference sequence). This CDR3 is built from 13 residues. The V gene end was trimmed by 1 base and the J gene end by 7 bases; junction bases not matched to a gene: 0. The CDR3 sequence: CASSLGQGATQYF. As DNA, the CDR3 is TGTGCCAGCAGCTTAGGACAGGGGGCGACCCAGTACTTC.

The J gene is TRBJ1-1, the V gene TRBV10-3; TRBD1 aligns across 8 bases. Germline CDR1 ENHRY, CDR2 SYGVKD. V dropped 6 bases and J dropped 3; count of bases not matched to a gene: 6. The CDR3 is made up of 14 amino acids. CDR3 nucleotide sequence: TGTGCCATCAGGTCAGGGGGCAGGGACACTGAAGCTTTCTTT. Translating it yields CAIRSGGRDTEAFF.

The rearrangement links TRBV2 to TRBJ1-6; D not resolved. V was pared by 0 bases and J by 7 bases, with 10 bases between. Germline V gives CDR1 SNHLY, CDR2 FYNNEI. CDR3 length: 15 amino acids. CDR3 residues: CASSEARGDNSPLHF. The CDR3 bases are TGTGCCAGCAGTGAAGCGCGAGGTGACAATTCACCCCTCCACTTT. Based on the CDR3 plus reference TRBV2 and TRBJ1-6, the full variable domain is EPEVTQTPSHQVTQMGQEVILRCVPISNHLYFYWYRQILGQKVEFLVSFYNNEISEKSEIFDDQFSVERPDGSNFTLKIRSTKLEDSAMYFCASSEARGDNSPLHFGNGTRLTVT.

The J gene is TRBJ2-7, the V gene TRBV28, with 9 positions matching TRBD2. There are 15 residues in the CDR3. Germline V gives CDR1 MDHEN, CDR2 SYDVKM. J was trimmed by 4 bases and V by 5 bases; bases with no gene match: 9. The CDR3 sequence: CASSTPFAGGYEQYF. CDR3 nucleotide sequence: TGTGCCAGCAGTACCCCCTTCGCGGGAGGGTACGAGCAGTACTTC.

This chain links TRBV19 with TRBJ1-2, with TRBD1 matching over 8 bases. CDR1 is LNHDA, CDR2 SQIVND, per germline (reference sequence). Trimming cost V 3 bases and J 7 bases; bases outside gene matches: 4. The CDR3 is 13 amino acids. The DNA for the CDR3 is TGTGCCAGTAGTATGAGACAGGGGACTGGCTACACCTTC. It encodes CASSMRQGTGYTF.

This clone was picked up a small number of times. V and J are TRBV2 and TRBJ1-4, with a tentative D call TRBD1 (5 bases). The CDR3 loop spans 15 amino acids. The germline gives CDR1 SNHLY, CDR2 FYNNEI. V gave up 5 bases and J gave up 0 bases, with 10 bases separating them. CDR3 protein: CASSPRGTTNEKLFF. Written as DNA, the CDR3 is TGTGCCAGCAGTCCACGGGGGACAACTAATGAAAAACTGTTTTTT.

This chain joins TRBV2 and TRBJ2-1; 7 nucleotides line up with TRBD2. The germline gives CDR1 SNHLY, CDR2 FYNNEI. Losses at the gene ends were 6 bases for V and 3 bases for J; bases not matched to a gene: 5. The CDR3 contains 14 residues. The CDR3 DNA reads as TGTGCCAGCAGAGAGACTAGCCACTACAATGAGCAGTTCTTC. This sequence encodes CASRETSHYNEQFF.

The rearrangement joins TRBV28 to TRBJ1-4; D gene uncertain. The V end lost 6 bases, the J end lost 0 bases, and 11 bases lay between the germline ends. In germline, CDR1 is MDHEN, CDR2 SYDVKM. CDR3 length: 15 amino acids. The CDR3 nucleotides are TGTGCCAGCAGCTCGCCGGGTGCAACTAATGAAAAACTGTTTTTT. The encoded protein is CASSSPGATNEKLFF.

The chain has TRBV19 and TRBJ2-2, with TRBD2 as a possible D gene (6 bases). The CDR3 covers 13 residues. The V gene's germline CDR1 is LNHDA and CDR2 SQIVND (reference sequence). Trimming left V 9 bases short and J 7 bases short, with 15 bases between. The CDR3 sequence is CASNPGDFGELFF. The CDR3 DNA follows: TGTGCCAGCAATCCCGGGGACTTCGGGGAGCTGTTTTTT.

The table lists this clone with a few counts. The V call is TRBV18, the J call TRBJ2-3; 8 bases map to TRBD1. The CDR3 sequence is 15 residues long. V lost 3 bases, J lost 3 bases, and 5 bases stayed unmatched. Per germline, CDR1 KGHSH and CDR2 LQKENI. The CDR3 DNA reads TGTGCCAGCTCACCTCCAGGGGGCAGGACAGATACGCAGTATTTT. Residues: CASSPPGGRTDTQYF.

The rearrangement links TRBV7-8 to TRBJ2-7, with D perhaps TRBD1 (5 bases). CDR3 length: 16 amino acids. V shed 0 bases and J shed 0 bases, with 12 bases lying between them. Germline V gene lookup returns CDR1 SGHVS and CDR2 FQNEAQ. For the CDR3, the DNA is TGTGCCAGCAGCTTAGCTAGGACAACGGACTCCTACGAGCAGTACTTC. Residues: CASSLARTTDSYEQYF.

This chain links TRBV11-2 with TRBJ1-1, with 9 positions matching TRBD1. The V gene end was trimmed by 5 bases and the J gene end by 0 bases; junction bases not matched to a gene: 7. The germline gives CDR1 SGHAT, CDR2 FQNNGV. The CDR3 extends over 16 amino acids. CDR3 coding DNA: TGTGCCAGCAGCGTAGGGGACAGGGTCATGAACACTGAAGCTTTCTTT. This translates into CASSVGDRVMNTEAFF.